These 32 T cell receptor beta chains were sequenced from one sample in a study of graft-versus-host responses after intestinal transplantation. Here immunoSEQ multiplex PCR was the method, and the copy in TCRdb shows in-frame clones only, minus some. Of approximately 110,000 clones detected, around 90% appear once; the ten largest clones hold about 0.25%. For these TCRs, the target antigens are not known. The sample in question was unstimulated CD4+ T cells sorted from spleen or lymph node cells, obtained before transplant. The source is a human donor who was the organ donor for an intestinal transplant.

The rearrangement links TRBV15 to TRBJ2-3; possible D gene TRBD1, 5 bases. From germline, CDR1 is LNHNV and CDR2 YYDKDF (reference sequence). V lost 4 bases and J 1 base, leaving 15 bases between the germline ends. The CDR3 is 16 residues long. CDR3 region: CATSKWGSQGTDTQYF. The CDR3 region has the DNA TGTGCCACCAGCAAATGGGGCTCCCAAGGCACAGATACGCAGTATTTT.

This sequence joins TRBV6-1 and TRBJ2-7; D not resolved. Trimming took off 4 bases at V and 2 bases at J, with 18 bases between the two ends. The CDR3 sequence is 16 residues long. CDR1 and CDR2 (germline): MNHNS, SASEGT. CDR3 nucleotides: TGTGCCAGCAGTGTGATAAGAAGCGTACTTACCTACGAGCAGTACTTC. Translated: CASSVIRSVLTYEQYF.

The rearrangement uses TRBV5-1 and TRBJ2-7, with TRBD2 matching 7 bases. J gave up 3 bases and V 0 bases, and 9 bases lay outside the gene matches. Germline loops: CDR1 SGHRS, CDR2 YFSETQ. The CDR3 contains 16 residues. CDR3 sequence: CASSLDVVGEGYEQYF. The CDR3 DNA is TGCGCCAGCAGCTTGGACGTGGTAGGGGAGGGCTACGAGCAGTACTTC.

This sequence joins TRBV4-2 and TRBJ2-7; TRBD2 aligns across 7 bases. V lost 4 bases, J lost 3 bases, and 6 bases stayed unmatched. CDR1 and CDR2 from the germline V gene are LGHNA and YNFKEQ. The length of the CDR3 is 14 residues. CDR3 in DNA: TGTGCCAGCAGCCTGCAGCGGGGATACTACGAGCAGTACTTC. Translation gives CASSLQRGYYEQYF.

The genes are TRBV6-1 and TRBJ2-3; tentatively, D is TRBD2 (5 bases). Trimming left V 6 bases short and J 0 bases short, with 10 bases between. There are 14 residues in the CDR3. CDR1 MNHNS and CDR2 SASEGT come from the germline V gene. The CDR3 loop is CASRLAGSTDTQYF. The CDR3 nucleotides read TGTGCCAGCAGGCTAGCTGGAAGCACAGATACGCAGTATTTT.

The chain uses TRBV19 and TRBJ1-2; D gene unclear. This CDR3 has 15 residues. Deletions cut 3 bases from V and 4 bases from J, with 15 bases between. Germline values: CDR1 LNHDA, CDR2 SQIVND (reference sequence). Here the CDR3 DNA reads TGTGCCAGTAGTATTGCCGGGAGGTCCCTCTATGGCTACACCTTC. Translation gives CASSIAGRSLYGYTF.

CDR3 loop: CALWQRGFGYTF. CDR3 DNA sequence: TGTGCCCTCTGGCAAAGGGGTTTTGGCTACACCTTC. V is TRBV2 and J is TRBJ1-2; D possibly corresponds to TRBD1 (5 bases). Germline V gene lookup returns CDR1 SNHLY and CDR2 FYNNEI. The CDR3 is 12 amino acids. V was clipped by 11 bases and J by 7 bases, with 17 bases between them.

The chain employs TRBV10-3 and TRBJ1-2, with a weak D call TRBD1 (6 bases). V lost 2 bases and J lost 8, with 15 bases in between. The CDR3 runs 14 residues. CDR1 is ENHRY, CDR2 SYGVKD, per germline. CDR3 loop: CAISEGQRLWGYTF. The CDR3, as DNA: TGTGCCATCAGTGAGGGACAGCGATTGTGGGGCTACACCTTC.

The chain joins TRBV6-6 to TRBJ1-1; D not certain. Germline CDR1 MNHNY, CDR2 SVGAGI (reference sequence). With 7 bases removed from V and 1 base from J, the gap between germline ends came to 4 bases. This CDR3 comprises 11 residues. The DNA of the CDR3 is TGTGCCAGCAAGAAGAACACTGAAGCTTTCTTT. This codes for CASKKNTEAFF.

V is TRBV7-9 and J is TRBJ2-5; TRBD2 matches 8 bases. V was pared by 1 base and J by 5 bases, with 9 bases of the junction left unmatched. Germline lookup yields CDR1 SEHNR and CDR2 FQNEAQ (reference sequence). The CDR3 has 16 amino acids. The CDR3, as DNA: TGTGCCAGCAGCTTAGGTCTAGCGGGTCATGGGGAGACCCAGTACTTC. This sequence encodes CASSLGLAGHGETQYF.

The chain is built from TRBV9 and TRBJ1-3; 8 bases align to TRBD1. The V gene end was trimmed by 3 bases and the J gene end by 4 bases; junction bases not matched to a gene: 3. This CDR3 has 14 residues. Germline V gives CDR1 SGDLS, CDR2 YYNGEE. CDR3 residues: CASSGRTGGNTIYF. The CDR3 bases are TGTGCCAGCAGCGGAAGGACAGGGGGAAACACCATATATTTT. Together with reference TRBV9 and TRBJ1-3, the CDR3 gives the full variable domain: DSGVTQTPKHLITATGQRVTLRCSPRSGDLSVYWYQQSLDQGLQFLIQYYNGEERAKGNILERFSAQQFPDLHSELNLSSLELGDSALYFCASSGRTGGNTIYFGEGSWLTVV.

The chain joins TRBV19 to TRBJ2-1, with TRBD2 identical over 7 bases. There are 15 residues in the CDR3. Losses at the gene ends were 5 bases for V and 0 bases for J; bases not matched to a gene: 4. Germline values: CDR1 LNHDA, CDR2 SQIVND (reference sequence). The CDR3 loop is CASSGGGTSYNEQFF. Here the CDR3 DNA reads TGTGCCAGTAGTGGGGGGGGGACCTCCTACAATGAGCAGTTCTTC.

This chain links TRBV7-7 with TRBJ2-1, with D perhaps TRBD2 (6 bases). CDR1 SSHAT and CDR2 FNYEAQ come from the germline V gene (reference sequence). Trimming took off 2 bases at V and 7 bases at J, with 18 bases between the two ends. The CDR3 length is 16 residues. DNA for the CDR3: TGTGCCAGCAGCTTATCGGGGGTAGGAGGTTTAAATGAGCAGTTCTTC. It yields the protein CASSLSGVGGLNEQFF.

This clone was picked up one time. The rearrangement uses TRBV7-2 and TRBJ2-7; 12 bases align to TRBD2. Germline trimming cut 9 bases from V and 3 bases from J; bases unmatched to any gene: 6. Germline V lookup: CDR1 SGHTA, CDR2 FQGNSA. The CDR3 totals 14 residues. CDR3 sequence reads: CASTTSGSIYEQYF. CDR3 DNA: TGTGCCAGTACGACTAGCGGGAGCATCTACGAGCAGTACTTC.

The chain links TRBV19 to TRBJ1-1, with D possibly matching TRBD1 (5 bases). Germline assignment: CDR1 LNHDA and CDR2 SQIVND (reference sequence). The V end was cut by 7 bases, the J end by 1 base, with 13 bases between. This CDR3 contains 14 residues. The CDR3 nucleotides read TGTGCCAGTACCGGGACCAGGGCGAACACTGAAGCTTTCTTT. This sequence encodes CASTGTRANTEAFF.

The V and J genes are TRBV5-1 and TRBJ2-3, with D unresolved. CDR1 and CDR2 from the germline V gene are SGHRS and YFSETQ. The CDR3 runs 15 residues. V was shortened by 0 bases and J by 2 bases, with 10 bases between the two germline ends. CDR3 region: CASSLAQVFTDTQYF. Written as DNA, the CDR3 is TGCGCCAGCAGCTTGGCCCAGGTCTTCACAGATACGCAGTATTTT.

This chain connects TRBV2 to TRBJ2-5; unclear D gene. V dropped 3 bases and J dropped 4 bases, with 18 bases sitting between them. The CDR3 spans 16 residues. CDR1 and CDR2 from the germline V gene are SNHLY and FYNNEI. CDR3 nucleotide sequence: TGTGCCAGCAGTGATATGTTAATATGGGTTGGAGAGACCCAGTACTTC. The encoded protein is CASSDMLIWVGETQYF.

The chain recombines TRBV6-1 with TRBJ2-4, with D possibly being TRBD1 or TRBD2 (5 bases each). With 4 bases removed from V and 8 bases from J, the gap between germline ends came to 15 bases. Germline CDR1 and CDR2: MNHNS and SASEGT. This CDR3 is 14 amino acids long. As DNA, the CDR3 is TGTGCCAGCAGTGCCCTCCCCGGGACCGACATTCAGTACTTC. Its translation: CASSALPGTDIQYF.

The V call is TRBV9, the J call TRBJ2-3; 9 bases line up with TRBD1. The CDR3 totals 17 residues. Trimming cost V 0 bases and J 4 bases; bases outside gene matches: 9. Germline V lookup: CDR1 SGDLS, CDR2 YYNGEE. CDR3 in amino acids: CASSVAKGTGKPDTQYF. The CDR3 DNA follows: TGTGCCAGCAGCGTAGCTAAGGGGACAGGGAAGCCAGATACGCAGTATTTT.

The genes are TRBV27 and TRBJ2-7; 13 bases match TRBD2. From germline, CDR1 is MNHEY and CDR2 SMNVEV (reference sequence). The CDR3 is 16 amino acids. V gave up 5 bases and J gave up 0 bases; unmatched junction bases: 4. CDR3 residues: CASSPRTSGSSYEQYF. DNA of the CDR3: TGTGCCAGCAGTCCCCGGACTAGCGGGAGCTCCTACGAGCAGTACTTC.

The chain is built from TRBV19 and TRBJ2-3; D might be TRBD2 (6 bases). Germline values: CDR1 LNHDA, CDR2 SQIVND (reference sequence). V lost 6 bases to trimming and J lost 2 bases, with 9 bases between them. The CDR3 covers 13 residues. The CDR3 is CASSGTVTDTQYF. The CDR3 DNA sequence: TGTGCCAGTAGCGGGACTGTCACAGATACGCAGTATTTT. The full variable domain, its missing parts supplied by reference TRBV19 and TRBJ2-3, is DGGITQSPKYLFRKEGQNVTLSCEQNLNHDAMYWYRQDPGQGLRLIYYSQIVNDFQKGDIAEGYSVSREKKESFPLTVTSAQKNPTAFYLCASSGTVTDTQYFGPGTRLTVL.

This clone was counted a single time. V is TRBV19 and J is TRBJ2-5, with TRBD1 matching over 9 bases. The V gene end was trimmed by 6 bases and the J gene end by 5 bases; junction bases not matched to a gene: 7. Germline V gives CDR1 LNHDA, CDR2 SQIVND (reference sequence). CDR3 length: 14 amino acids. The CDR3: CASRQQGAWETQYF. As DNA, the CDR3 is TGTGCCAGTAGACAACAGGGGGCGTGGGAGACCCAGTACTTC.

This sequence joins TRBV11-3 and TRBJ2-5; 7 bases align to TRBD1. Germline-derived CDR1 and CDR2 are SGHNT and YENEEA. The length of the CDR3 is 15 residues. Trimming at V came to 4 bases and at J to 4 bases, leaving 9 bases not matched to a gene. The DNA of the CDR3 is TGTGCCAGCAGCTCCTCGGGACAGTCGGTAGAGACCCAGTACTTC. This encodes CASSSSGQSVETQYF.

CDR3 nucleotides: TGTGCCAGCAGCCCGCAACAGGGGAGTGGCTACACCTTC. Amino acid sequence: CASSPQQGSGYTF. The V and J genes are TRBV11-2 and TRBJ1-2; 7 nucleotides line up with TRBD1. Per germline, CDR1 SGHAT and CDR2 FQNNGV. This CDR3 contains 13 residues. V gave up 5 bases and J gave up 7 bases; unmatched junction bases: 7.

The chain has TRBV19 and TRBJ1-4; the match to TRBD1 covers 7 bases. CDR1 is LNHDA, CDR2 SQIVND, per germline (reference sequence). V was clipped by 1 base and J by 7 bases; unmatched bases: 6. There are 15 residues in the CDR3. This CDR3 is CASSIVAGGGEKLFF. The CDR3 DNA follows: TGTGCCAGTAGTATAGTGGCAGGGGGAGGTGAAAAACTGTTTTTT.

The rearrangement links TRBV15 to TRBJ1-2, with D maybe TRBD1 (5 bases). V dropped 0 bases and J dropped 8 bases, with 13 bases sitting between them. This CDR3 is built from 14 residues. The germline CDR1 and CDR2 sequences are LNHNV and YYDKDF (reference sequence). CDR3 in DNA: TGTGCCACCAGCAGAGAGGTTCGGGGGGACGGCTACACCTTC. Amino acids: CATSREVRGDGYTF.

This rearrangement joins TRBV7-9 to TRBJ2-2; D might be TRBD1 or TRBD2, each matching 6 bases. This CDR3 has 15 amino acids. V shed 4 bases and J shed 3 bases, with 12 bases lying between them. CDR1 and CDR2 from the germline V gene are SEHNR and FQNEAQ (reference sequence). The chain's CDR3 is CASSSGGGHTGELFF. CDR3 coding DNA: TGTGCCAGCAGCTCCGGTGGGGGGCACACCGGGGAGCTGTTTTTT.

The chain uses TRBV6-6 and TRBJ1-4, with TRBD1 identical over 12 bases. Germline-derived CDR1 and CDR2 are MNHNY and SVGAGI (reference sequence). The V and J ends lost 4 bases and 8 bases, in that order; junction bases with no gene match: 8. The CDR3 totals 16 residues. CDR3 DNA sequence: TGTGCCAGCAGTTCCTCGGGACAGGGGGCCGGGGAAAAACTGTTTTTT. Translated: CASSSSGQGAGEKLFF.

V gene TRBV5-1 combines with J gene TRBJ2-5, with D hard to call. Trimming stripped 0 bases from V and 5 bases from J, with 11 bases between. Germline values: CDR1 SGHRS, CDR2 YFSETQ. This CDR3 comprises 14 residues. Written as DNA, the CDR3 is TGCGCCAGCAGCTTGGGCGGATACGGGGAGACCCAGTACTTC. Its protein is CASSLGGYGETQYF.

The V gene is TRBV28, the J gene TRBJ2-7; 9 bases line up with TRBD1. V lost 4 bases, J lost 3 bases, and 7 bases stayed unmatched. This CDR3 comprises 15 residues. Germline CDR1 MDHEN, CDR2 SYDVKM. DNA for the CDR3: TGTGCCAGCAGTTCGTGGACAGGGGCCCTCTACGAGCAGTACTTC. It encodes CASSSWTGALYEQYF.

The rearrangement uses TRBV6-5 and TRBJ1-1; 7 nucleotides align to TRBD1. The junction had 8 bases not matched to a gene; V was cut back by 6 bases and J by 4 bases. CDR1 and CDR2 (germline): MNHEY, SVGAGI. The CDR3 runs 14 residues. The CDR3 is CASRPSGTATEAFF. The CDR3 DNA reads TGTGCCAGCAGACCATCCGGGACAGCCACTGAAGCTTTCTTT.

The chain recombines TRBV7-2 with TRBJ1-5; no clear D. The CDR3 runs to 13 residues. Per the germline V gene, CDR1 is SGHTA and CDR2 is FQGNSA. V lost 1 base and J 7 bases, leaving 8 bases between the germline ends. Here the CDR3 DNA reads TGTGCCAGCAGCTTAGTGGACGGACAGCCCCAGCATTTT. Translating gives CASSLVDGQPQHF.